This TCR beta chain was sequenced for a study of breast tumors, draining lymph nodes, adjacent tissues. General study points: Tumor repertoires ranked between lymph nodes and nontumor tissue in diversity, with V and J gene preferences. The lymph node origin of tumor T cells was framed as consistent with a hypothesis, not demonstrated. Findings are consistent with lymph node origin and intratumoral expansion of most tumor T cells. Tumor and nontumor repertoires were significantly more similar in luminal-like than in basal-like breast cancer.

Each CDR3 protein is one row after TCRdb ran MiXCR on the multiplex PCR reads. Among 50,000 to 85,000 distinct CDR3 sequences listed, less than 45% were seen once. This clonotype was seen repeatedly, ten times or more. Its antigen remains unknown. Per the germline V gene, CDR1 is ENHRY and CDR2 is SYGVKD. The CDR3 extends over 15 amino acids. V lost 4 bases, J lost 4 bases, and 6 bases stayed unmatched. This TCR derives from a female donor with breast cancer. Some clones in this sample may be carry-over from other donors' samples. This sequence joins TRBV10-3 and TRBJ2-1, with TRBD2 matching 8 bases. The sequenced sample was breast tumor tissue. The CDR3 spells CAISGSGNRYNEQFF. The CDR3, as DNA: TGTGCCATCAGTGGTAGCGGGAATCGGTACAATGAGCAGTTCTTC.